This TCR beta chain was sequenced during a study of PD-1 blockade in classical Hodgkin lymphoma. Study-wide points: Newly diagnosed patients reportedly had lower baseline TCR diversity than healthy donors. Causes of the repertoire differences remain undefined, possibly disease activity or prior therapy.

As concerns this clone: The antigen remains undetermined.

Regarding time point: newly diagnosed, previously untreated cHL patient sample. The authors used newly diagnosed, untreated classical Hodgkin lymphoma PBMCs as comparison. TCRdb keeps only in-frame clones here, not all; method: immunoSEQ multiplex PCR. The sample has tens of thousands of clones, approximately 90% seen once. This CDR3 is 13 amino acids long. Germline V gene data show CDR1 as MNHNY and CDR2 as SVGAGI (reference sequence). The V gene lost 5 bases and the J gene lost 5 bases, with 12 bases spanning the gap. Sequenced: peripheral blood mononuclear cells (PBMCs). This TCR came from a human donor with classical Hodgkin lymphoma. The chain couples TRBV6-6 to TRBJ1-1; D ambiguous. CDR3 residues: CASSRGLRTEAFF. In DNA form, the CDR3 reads TGTGCCAGCAGTCGCGGGCTGAGAACTGAAGCTTTCTTT.